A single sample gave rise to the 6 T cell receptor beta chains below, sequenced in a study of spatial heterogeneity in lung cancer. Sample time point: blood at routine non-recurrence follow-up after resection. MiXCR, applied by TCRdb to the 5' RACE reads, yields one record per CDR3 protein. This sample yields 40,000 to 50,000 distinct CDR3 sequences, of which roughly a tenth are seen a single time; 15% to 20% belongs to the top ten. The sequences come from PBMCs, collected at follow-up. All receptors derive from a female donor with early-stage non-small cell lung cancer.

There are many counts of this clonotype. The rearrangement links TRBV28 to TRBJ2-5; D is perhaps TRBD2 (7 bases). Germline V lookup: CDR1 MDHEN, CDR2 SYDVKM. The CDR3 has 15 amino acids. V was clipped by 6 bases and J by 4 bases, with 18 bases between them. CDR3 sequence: CASSRFQGGGETQYF. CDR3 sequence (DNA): TGTGCCAGCAGCAGATTCCAGGGAGGGGGAGAGACCCAGTACTTC. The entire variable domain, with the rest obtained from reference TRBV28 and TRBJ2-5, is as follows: DVKVTQSSRYLVKRTGEKVFLECVQDMDHENMFWYRQDPGLGLRLIYFSYDVKMKEKGDIPEGYSVSREKKERFSLILESASTNQTSMYLCASSRFQGGGETQYFGPGTRLLVL.

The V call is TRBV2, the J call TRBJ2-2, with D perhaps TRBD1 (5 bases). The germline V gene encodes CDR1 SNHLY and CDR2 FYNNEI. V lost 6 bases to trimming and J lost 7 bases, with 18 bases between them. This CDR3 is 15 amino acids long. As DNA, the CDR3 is TGTGCCAGCAGCGCCCCCCCAGGGCGTGTCGGGGAGCTGTTTTTT. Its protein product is CASSAPPGRVGELFF.

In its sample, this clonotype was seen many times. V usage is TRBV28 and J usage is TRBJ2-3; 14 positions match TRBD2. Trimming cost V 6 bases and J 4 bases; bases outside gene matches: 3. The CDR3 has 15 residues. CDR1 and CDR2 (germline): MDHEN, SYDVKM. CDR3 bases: TGTGCCAGCAGCAGACTAGCGGGGGGGCCAGATACGCAGTATTTT. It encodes CASSRLAGGPDTQYF.

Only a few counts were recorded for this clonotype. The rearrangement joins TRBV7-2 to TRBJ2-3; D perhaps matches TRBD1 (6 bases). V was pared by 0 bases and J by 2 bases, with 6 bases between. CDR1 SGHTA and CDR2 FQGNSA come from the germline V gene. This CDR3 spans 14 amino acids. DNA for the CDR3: TGTGCCAGCAGCTTAGCGGGGGCCACAGATACGCAGTATTTT. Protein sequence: CASSLAGATDTQYF.

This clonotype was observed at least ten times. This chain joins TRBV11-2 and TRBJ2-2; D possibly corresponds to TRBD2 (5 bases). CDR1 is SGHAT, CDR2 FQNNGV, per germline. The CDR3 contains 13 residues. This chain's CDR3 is CATGKDGAGELFF. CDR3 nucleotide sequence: TGTGCAACCGGGAAGGACGGAGCCGGGGAGCTGTTTTTT. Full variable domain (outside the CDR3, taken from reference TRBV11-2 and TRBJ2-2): EAGVAQSPRYKIIEKRQSVAFWCNPISGHATLYWYQQILGQGPKLLIQFQNNGVVDDSQLPKDRFSAERLKGVDSTLKIQPAKLEDSAVYLCATGKDGAGELFFGEGSRLTVL.

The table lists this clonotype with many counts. The CDR3 DNA reads as TGTGCCACCCTGGGACAGGGGGCGGGCGAGACCCAGTACTTC. This codes for CATLGQGAGETQYF. The chain has TRBV10-3 and TRBJ2-5, with TRBD1 matching 12 bases. Per germline, CDR1 ENHRY and CDR2 SYGVKD. This CDR3 region has 14 residues. V shed 10 bases, J shed 5 bases, and the junction held 8 bases outside the gene matches.